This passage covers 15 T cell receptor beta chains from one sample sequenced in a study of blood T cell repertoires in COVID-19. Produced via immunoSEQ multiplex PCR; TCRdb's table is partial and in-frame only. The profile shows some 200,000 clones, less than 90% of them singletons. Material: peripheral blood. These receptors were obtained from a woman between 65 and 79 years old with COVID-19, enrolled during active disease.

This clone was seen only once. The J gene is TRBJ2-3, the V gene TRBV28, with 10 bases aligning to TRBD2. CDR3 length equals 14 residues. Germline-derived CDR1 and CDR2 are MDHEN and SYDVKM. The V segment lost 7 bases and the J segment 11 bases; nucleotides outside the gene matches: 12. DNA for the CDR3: TGTGCCAGCACTAGCGGGAGTTTGGGCTCCGGGCAGTATTTT. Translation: CASTSGSLGSGQYF.

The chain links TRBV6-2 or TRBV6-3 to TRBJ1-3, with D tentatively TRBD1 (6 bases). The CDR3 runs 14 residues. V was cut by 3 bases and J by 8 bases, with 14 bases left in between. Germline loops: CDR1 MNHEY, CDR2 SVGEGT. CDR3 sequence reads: CASSYHRDIHTIYF. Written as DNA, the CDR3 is TGTGCCAGCAGTTATCACCGGGACATCCACACCATATATTTT.

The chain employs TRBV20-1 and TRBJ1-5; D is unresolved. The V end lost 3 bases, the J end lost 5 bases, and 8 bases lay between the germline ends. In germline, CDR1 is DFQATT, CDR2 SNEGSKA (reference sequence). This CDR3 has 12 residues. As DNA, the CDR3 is TGCAGTGCTAGTCTTCCAGATCAGCCCCAGCATTTT. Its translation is CSASLPDQPQHF.

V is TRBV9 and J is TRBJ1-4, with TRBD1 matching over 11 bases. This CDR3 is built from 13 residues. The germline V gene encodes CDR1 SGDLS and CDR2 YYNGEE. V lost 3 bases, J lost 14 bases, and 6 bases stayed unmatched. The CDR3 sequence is CASSASGQGDLFF. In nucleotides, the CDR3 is TGTGCCAGCAGCGCCTCGGGACAGGGGGATCTGTTTTTT.

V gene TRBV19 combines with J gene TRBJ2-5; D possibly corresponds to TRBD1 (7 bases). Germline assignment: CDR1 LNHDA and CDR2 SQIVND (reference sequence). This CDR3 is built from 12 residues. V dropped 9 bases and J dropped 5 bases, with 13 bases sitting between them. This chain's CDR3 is CARSRGRETQYF. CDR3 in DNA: TGTGCCAGAAGCAGGGGGAGGGAGACCCAGTACTTC.

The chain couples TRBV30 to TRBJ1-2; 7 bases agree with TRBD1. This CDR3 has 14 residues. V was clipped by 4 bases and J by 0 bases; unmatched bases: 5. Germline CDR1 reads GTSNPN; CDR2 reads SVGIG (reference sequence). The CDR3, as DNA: TGTGCCTGGATCCGCGGGACAGCTAACTATGGCTACACCTTC. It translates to CAWIRGTANYGYTF.

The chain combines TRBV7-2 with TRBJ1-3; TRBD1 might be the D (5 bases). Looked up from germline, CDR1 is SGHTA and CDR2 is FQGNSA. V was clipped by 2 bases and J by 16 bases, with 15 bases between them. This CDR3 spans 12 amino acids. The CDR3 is CASSLMARAFYF. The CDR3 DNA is TGTGCCAGCAGCTTAATGGCCAGGGCGTTTTATTTT.

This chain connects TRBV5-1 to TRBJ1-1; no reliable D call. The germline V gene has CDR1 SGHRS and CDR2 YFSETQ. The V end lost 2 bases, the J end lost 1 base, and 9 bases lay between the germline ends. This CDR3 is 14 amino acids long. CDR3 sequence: CASSLSPGNTEAFF. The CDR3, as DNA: TGCGCCAGCAGCTTATCGCCAGGGAACACTGAAGCTTTCTTT.

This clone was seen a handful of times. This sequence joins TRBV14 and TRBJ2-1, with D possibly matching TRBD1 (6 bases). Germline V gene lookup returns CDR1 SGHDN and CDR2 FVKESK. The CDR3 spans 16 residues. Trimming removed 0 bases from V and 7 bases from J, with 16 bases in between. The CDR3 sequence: CASSQDEHGQNNEQFF. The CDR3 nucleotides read TGTGCCAGCAGCCAAGATGAACACGGACAGAATAATGAGCAGTTCTTC.

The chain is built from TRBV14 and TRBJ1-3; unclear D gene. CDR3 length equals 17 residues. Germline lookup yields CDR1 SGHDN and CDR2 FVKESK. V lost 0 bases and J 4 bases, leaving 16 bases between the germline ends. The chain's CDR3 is CASSQDPGESAGNTIYF. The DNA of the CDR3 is TGTGCCAGCAGCCAAGATCCAGGTGAGTCCGCGGGAAACACCATATATTTT.

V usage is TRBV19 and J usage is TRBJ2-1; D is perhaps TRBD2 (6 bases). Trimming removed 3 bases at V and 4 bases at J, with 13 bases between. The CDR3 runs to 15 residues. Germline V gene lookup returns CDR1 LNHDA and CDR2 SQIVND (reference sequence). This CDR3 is CASSMRGGLYNEQFF. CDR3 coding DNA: TGTGCCAGTAGTATGAGGGGAGGCTTGTACAATGAGCAGTTCTTC.

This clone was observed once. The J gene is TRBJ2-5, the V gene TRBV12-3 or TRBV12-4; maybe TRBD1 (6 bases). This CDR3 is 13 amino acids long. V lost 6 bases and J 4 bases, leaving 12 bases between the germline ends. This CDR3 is CASSTGKGETQYF. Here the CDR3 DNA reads TGTGCCAGCAGCACAGGGAAAGGAGAGACCCAGTACTTC.

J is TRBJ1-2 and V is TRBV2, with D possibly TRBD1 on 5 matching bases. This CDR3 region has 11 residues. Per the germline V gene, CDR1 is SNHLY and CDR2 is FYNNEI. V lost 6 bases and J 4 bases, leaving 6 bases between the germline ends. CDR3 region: CASRTVYGYTF. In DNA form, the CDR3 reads TGTGCCAGCAGGACAGTCTATGGCTACACCTTC.

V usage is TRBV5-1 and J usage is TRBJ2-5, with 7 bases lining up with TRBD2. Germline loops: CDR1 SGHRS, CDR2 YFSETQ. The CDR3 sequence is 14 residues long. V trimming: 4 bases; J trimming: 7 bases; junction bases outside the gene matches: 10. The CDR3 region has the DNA TGCGCCAGCAGCAGGGACGGGCCGGGGGGGACCCAGTACTTC. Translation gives CASSRDGPGGTQYF.

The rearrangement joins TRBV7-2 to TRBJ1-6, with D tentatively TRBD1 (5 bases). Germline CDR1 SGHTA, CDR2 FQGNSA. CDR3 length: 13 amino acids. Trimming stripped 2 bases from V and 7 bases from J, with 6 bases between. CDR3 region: CASSLRGNSPLHF. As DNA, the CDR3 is TGTGCCAGCAGCTTAAGGGGCAATTCACCCCTCCACTTT.